The 9 T cell receptor beta chains listed next were all sequenced from one sample in a study of T cell responses to AZD1222 COVID-19 vaccine. Sequencing used immunoSEQ multiplex PCR; TCRdb keeps in-frame clones, though not all of them. The sample has about 150,000 clones, more than 90% seen once. Source: peripheral blood, taken 28 days after the second AZD1222 dose. The receptors come from an adult who received the AZD1222 COVID-19 vaccine.

V gene TRBV3-1 (or the pseudogene TRBV3-2) combines with J gene TRBJ1-3; 7 positions match TRBD1. V shed 6 bases, J shed 5 bases, and the junction held 4 bases outside the gene matches. Looked up from germline, CDR1 is LGHDT and CDR2 is YNNKEL (reference sequence). The CDR3 loop spans 13 amino acids. CDR3 nucleotides: TGTGCCAGCAGACAGGGACAGAGAAACACCATATATTTT. Translated, it gives CASRQGQRNTIYF.

The chain uses TRBV11-2 and TRBJ1-4, with D hard to call. The CDR3 sequence is 14 residues long. The V gene's germline CDR1 is SGHAT and CDR2 FQNNGV. The V and J ends lost 7 bases and 0 bases respectively, with 9 bases between them. CDR3 loop: CASNHATTNEKLFF. DNA for the CDR3: TGTGCCAGCAACCACGCGACAACTAATGAAAAACTGTTTTTT.

V usage is TRBV7-3 and J usage is TRBJ2-1; D gene ambiguous. Per germline, CDR1 SGHTA and CDR2 FQGTGA. The CDR3 spans 13 residues. V lost 1 base and J lost 7, with 8 bases in between. The CDR3 DNA reads as TGTGCCAGCAGCTTAAGGTTCGGGAATGAGCAGTTCTTC. Amino acid sequence: CASSLRFGNEQFF.

The chain joins TRBV20-1 to TRBJ1-4, with D unclear. Germline V gene sequence: CDR1 DFQATT, CDR2 SNEGSKA (reference sequence). The CDR3 is made up of 11 amino acids. V gave up 2 bases and J gave up 8 bases, with 6 bases separating them. CDR3 in DNA: TGCAGTGCTAGAAACCTGGAAAAACTGTTTTTT. It encodes CSARNLEKLFF.

The chain has TRBV7-8 and TRBJ2-7; TRBD1 aligns across 8 bases. The V gene end was trimmed by 3 bases and the J gene end by 7 bases; junction bases not matched to a gene: 11. The CDR3 loop spans 15 amino acids. Germline V gene sequence: CDR1 SGHVS, CDR2 FQNEAQ. The chain's CDR3 is CASSLTDRAFLEQYF. The CDR3 DNA is TGTGCCAGCAGCTTGACGGACAGGGCGTTCCTTGAGCAGTACTTC.

The CDR3 sequence is CAWSGGGPQHF. CDR3 DNA: TGTGCCTGGAGTGGGGGTGGGCCCCAGCATTTT. This rearrangement joins TRBV30 to TRBJ1-5; D gene unclear. The V end lost 1 base, the J end lost 9 bases, and 7 bases lay between the germline ends. Germline V gives CDR1 GTSNPN, CDR2 SVGIG (reference sequence). CDR3 size: 11 residues.

This clone was picked up one time. This sequence joins TRBV5-6 and TRBJ1-1; D uncertain. This CDR3 has 14 residues. Germline lookup yields CDR1 SGHDT and CDR2 YYEEEE. V shed 0 bases and J shed 4 bases, with 10 bases lying between them. The CDR3 DNA sequence: TGTGCCAGCAGCTTGGTTGGGGTGGGCACTGAAGCTTTCTTT. It is translated as CASSLVGVGTEAFF.

The chain recombines TRBV27 with TRBJ2-1, with 7 bases lining up with TRBD1. This CDR3 is built from 13 residues. With 4 bases clipped from V and 8 bases from J, the junction kept 5 bases outside the gene matches. Germline CDR1 and CDR2: MNHEY and SMNVEV (reference sequence). In DNA form, the CDR3 reads TGTGCCAGCAGTTGGAAGGGGGCCGATGAGCAGTTCTTC. Residues: CASSWKGADEQFF.

The gene calls are TRBV6-5 and TRBJ2-5; 8 nucleotides line up with TRBD1. CDR1 and CDR2 (germline): MNHEY, SVGAGI. V lost 0 bases, J lost 4 bases, and 4 bases stayed unmatched. The CDR3 has 15 amino acids. The CDR3 nucleotides are TGTGCCAGCAGTTACTCGGACAGGGAAGGAGAGACCCAGTACTTC. Translated, it gives CASSYSDREGETQYF.